This T cell receptor (beta chain) was found in a study of blood T cell repertoires in COVID-19. Across the whole study: COVID-19 samples, acute and convalescent, were from the United States, Italy and Spain.

In this sample, this clone turned up a few times. Libraries were prepared by immunoSEQ multiplex PCR; TCRdb keeps only in-frame clonotypes and omits some of them. The sample lists 200,000 to 250,000 clones; roughly 78% were seen once. This CDR3 has 14 amino acids. The V end lost 3 bases, the J end lost 3 bases, and 12 bases lay between the germline ends. The germline CDR1 and CDR2 sequences are SGHDT and YYEEEE. The receptor was isolated from a woman aged 40 to 49 with acute or convalescent COVID-19. What was sequenced was peripheral blood. This chain connects TRBV5-6 to TRBJ1-2; TRBD1 is a possible D gene (6 bases). The CDR3 loop is CASSSGGRHYGYTF. The CDR3 nucleotides are TGTGCCAGCAGCTCGGGGGGCCGGCACTATGGCTACACCTTC.